This T cell receptor (beta chain) was captured by sequencing in a study of blood T cell repertoires in COVID-19. Study-wide context: Researchers got acute and convalescent COVID-19 samples from the United States, Italy and Spain. In each case, the material was cDNA or gDNA derived from T cells, B-cell-depleted T cells, or PBMCs.

Original methodology: Amplification from reference gene primers served as the basis for estimated nucleated cell counts. TCRdb's copy holds only in-frame clones and misses some; the assay was immunoSEQ multiplex PCR. V, J and clone size are taken as reported in that table, and D and trimming were inferred from the DNA itself. Of about 110,000 clones detected, around 82% appear once; the ten largest clones hold about 4.5%. This CDR3 comprises 16 residues. The V gene end was trimmed by 1 base and the J gene end by 7 bases; junction bases not matched to a gene: 7. Germline CDR1 reads LGHDT; CDR2 reads YNNKEL (reference sequence).

The sample taken for sequencing was peripheral blood. The source of this sequence is a human donor in a cohort sampled during active or convalescent COVID-19. The chain couples TRBV3-1 (or the pseudogene TRBV3-2) to TRBJ2-3; TRBD2 aligns across 11 bases. The CDR3 loop reads CASSQGSGGVGNTQYF. DNA for the CDR3: TGTGCCAGCAGCCAAGGTAGCGGGGGGGTGGGAAATACGCAGTATTTT.